The 18 T cell receptor beta chains presented below share a single source sample, sequenced in a study of beta chain features in type 1 diabetes. The investigators reverse transcribed all of the isolated RNA, so they sequenced expressed TCRB transcripts. Some clones are missing from TCRdb's copy, which holds only in-frame ones; the method was immunoSEQ multiplex PCR. The sample carries 200,000 to 250,000 clones, roughly two thirds recorded once. The sequencing sample was made of naive CD4+ T cells from blood. Source of these receptors: a man aged 30 to 39 in good health.

CDR3 in DNA: TGCAGCGACTCGGGACTAGCGGGAGGAGAGACCCAGTACTTC. Protein sequence: CSDSGLAGGETQYF. The chain uses TRBV29-1 and TRBJ2-5, with 15 bases matching TRBD2. CDR3 length equals 14 residues. Germline V lookup: CDR1 SQVTM, CDR2 ANQGSEA. V lost 7 bases and J lost 4; bases outside the gene matches: 4.

The gene calls are TRBV5-1 and TRBJ2-7; TRBD2 agrees at 8 bases. Looked up from germline, CDR1 is SGHRS and CDR2 is YFSETQ. This CDR3 comprises 16 residues. The V segment lost 4 bases and the J segment 0 bases; nucleotides outside the gene matches: 9. CDR3 coding DNA: TGCGCCAGCAGCCCCATTAGCGGGGAGAGCTCCTACGAGCAGTACTTC. Amino acid sequence: CASSPISGESSYEQYF.

The chain couples TRBV29-1 to TRBJ2-7; D is unresolved. This CDR3 contains 8 residues. Germline V gives CDR1 SQVTM, CDR2 ANQGSEA. Trimming removed 7 bases at V and 3 bases at J, with 1 base between. For the CDR3, the DNA is TGCAGCGACTACGAGCAGTACTTC. Protein: CSDYEQYF.

This clone was counted once. V and J are TRBV10-2 and TRBJ2-3; D ambiguous. Germline CDR1 WSHSY, CDR2 SAAADI. CDR3 size: 15 residues. V dropped 1 base and J dropped 4 bases, with 12 bases sitting between them. CDR3 protein: CASSEWAFLPDTQYF. CDR3 nucleotides: TGCGCCAGCAGTGAGTGGGCGTTTCTCCCAGATACGCAGTATTTT.

This chain links TRBV30 with TRBJ2-3; D remains unclear. Looked up from germline, CDR1 is GTSNPN and CDR2 is SVGIG (reference sequence). The V end was cut by 0 bases, the J end by 0 bases, with 10 bases between. The CDR3 runs 15 residues. The CDR3 DNA reads TGTGCCTGGAGTGTCTTAGGGTCTAGCACAGATACGCAGTATTTT. It yields the protein CAWSVLGSSTDTQYF.

In this sample, this clone turned up a few times. This chain's CDR3 is CASSLDLVPGELFF. In DNA form, the CDR3 reads TGTGCCAGCAGCCTAGACTTAGTCCCCGGGGAGCTGTTTTTT. The chain recombines TRBV14 with TRBJ2-2; no definite D call. The ends were cut back, 4 bases at V and 6 bases at J, with 12 bases in the middle. The CDR3 is 14 residues long. Germline V CDR1 and CDR2: SGHDN, FVKESK.

Notes on this clone: The junction differs from germline at one of its ends, possibly a read error. This sequence joins TRBV29-1 and TRBJ2-1; no clear D gene. Germline lookup yields CDR1 SQVTM and CDR2 ANQGSEA. The CDR3 length is 11 residues. CDR3 sequence (DNA): TGCAGCGTGGAAGACTCTAATGAGCAGTTCTTC. Protein: CSVEDSNEQFF.

This chain joins TRBV7-9 and TRBJ2-5, with D perhaps matching TRBD1 (5 bases). The CDR3 is made up of 13 amino acids. Germline CDR1 and CDR2: SEHNR and FQNEAQ (reference sequence). With 1 base removed from V and 3 bases from J, the gap between germline ends came to 6 bases. This CDR3 is CASSLGTKETQYF. DNA for the CDR3: TGTGCCAGCAGCTTAGGGACAAAAGAGACCCAGTACTTC. Variable domain in full (rest from reference TRBV7-9 and TRBJ2-5): DTGVSQNPRHKITKRGQNVTFRCDPISEHNRLYWYRQTLGQGPEFLTYFQNEAQLEKSRLLSDRFSAERPKGSFSTLEIQRTEQGDSAMYLCASSLGTKETQYFGPGTRLLVL.

The rearrangement joins TRBV14 to TRBJ2-6; D is possibly TRBD1 or TRBD2 (6 bases each). The germline V gene has CDR1 SGHDN and CDR2 FVKESK. The CDR3 runs 17 residues. Trimming cost V 1 base and J 2 bases, with 12 bases left between them. CDR3 nucleotides: TGTGCCAGCAGCCAAGTTGGGGGGCTCACTGGGGCCAACGTCCTGACTTTC. Protein sequence: CASSQVGGLTGANVLTF.

The chain has TRBV5-1 and TRBJ1-6; unclear D gene. Germline V gene sequence: CDR1 SGHRS, CDR2 YFSETQ. This CDR3 region has 14 residues. V lost 7 bases and J 12 bases, leaving 20 bases between the germline ends. CDR3 protein: CASRKYDRELPLHF. The CDR3 nucleotides read TGCGCCAGCCGCAAGTACGATAGGGAACTACCCCTCCACTTT.

This chain links TRBV9 with TRBJ1-1; the D is unclear. The CDR3 runs 14 residues. Germline V gives CDR1 SGDLS, CDR2 YYNGEE. V lost 6 bases and J lost 0, with 12 bases in between. CDR3 sequence reads: CASNPRELNTEAFF. CDR3 bases: TGTGCCAGCAACCCTCGGGAGTTGAACACTGAAGCTTTCTTT.

V is TRBV5-1 and J is TRBJ2-5, with D unclear. Trimming pared 1 base from V and 4 bases from J, leaving 8 bases between. The CDR3 consists of 13 residues. CDR1 SGHRS and CDR2 YFSETQ come from the germline V gene. The CDR3 region is CASSLKVRETQYF. CDR3 bases: TGCGCCAGCAGCTTGAAGGTTCGAGAGACCCAGTACTTC.

The rearrangement links TRBV30 to TRBJ2-1, with D possibly being TRBD2 (6 bases). V shed 5 bases and J shed 4 bases, with 15 bases lying between them. Germline CDR1 and CDR2: GTSNPN and SVGIG (reference sequence). The CDR3 contains 14 residues. CDR3 sequence: CAWDAGTVYNEQFF. In DNA, the CDR3 is TGTGCCTGGGATGCCGGGACTGTTTACAATGAGCAGTTCTTC.

The chain has TRBV30 and TRBJ2-7, with a weak D call TRBD2 (5 bases). Germline V lookup: CDR1 GTSNPN, CDR2 SVGIG (reference sequence). The CDR3 is 12 residues long. V gave up 7 bases and J gave up 1 base, with 11 bases separating them. CDR3 nucleotide sequence: TGTGCCTTGGACCGGGGTTCCTACGAGCAGTACTTC. Translated, it gives CALDRGSYEQYF.

The V call is TRBV30, the J call TRBJ2-3, with D uncertain. CDR1 and CDR2 from the germline V gene are GTSNPN and SVGIG (reference sequence). V was cut by 5 bases and J by 6 bases, with 3 bases left in between. The CDR3 is 9 amino acids. CDR3 amino acids: CAWGDTQYF. In DNA form, the CDR3 reads TGTGCCTGGGGGGATACGCAGTATTTT.

The J gene is TRBJ2-7, the V gene TRBV13, with D tentatively TRBD1 (5 bases). The V gene's germline CDR1 is PRHDT and CDR2 FYEKMQ (reference sequence). The CDR3 extends over 14 amino acids. V was trimmed by 5 bases and J by 3 bases, leaving 14 bases between them. The CDR3 loop reads CASSPDPGNYEQYF. The CDR3 coding sequence is TGTGCCAGCAGCCCAGACCCAGGGAACTACGAGCAGTACTTC.

This clone was seen more than once but under ten times. The chain has TRBV7-9 and TRBJ2-1; no firm D call. V was cut by 4 bases and J by 7 bases, with 11 bases left in between. CDR3 length: 13 residues. Germline loops: CDR1 SEHNR, CDR2 FQNEAQ (reference sequence). Here the CDR3 DNA reads TGTGCCAGCAGCTCGCCCGTCATGAATGAGCAGTTCTTC. Protein product: CASSSPVMNEQFF.

The chain links TRBV19 to TRBJ1-2, with D hard to call. V shed 7 bases and J shed 3 bases, with 15 bases lying between them. Per the germline V gene, CDR1 is LNHDA and CDR2 is SQIVND (reference sequence). The CDR3 is made up of 14 amino acids. DNA for the CDR3: TGTGCCAGTAACCCCGTCGGATGGGACTATGGCTACACCTTC. Translated, it gives CASNPVGWDYGYTF.